This TCR beta chain appears in the sequencing data of a study of Tregs in tolerant kidney transplant recipients. Findings and caveats of the study: Findings come from small patient numbers and require larger validation. Tregs expanded with activated donor B cells seemed most donor-specific. Antigen-driven expansion was suggested because donor-specific Tregs expanded more than all Tregs in tolerant patients.

As to this clone: The antigen remains undetermined.

Clones were read by immunoSEQ multiplex PCR, and TCRdb kept only the in-frame ones, dropping some. The profile shows approximately 60,000 clones, 80% to 90% of them singletons. Germline CDR1 reads MGHDK; CDR2 reads SYGVNS. With 2 bases clipped from V and 4 bases from J, the junction kept 6 bases outside the gene matches. This CDR3 has 16 amino acids. Mixed chimerism was transient after nonmyeloablative marrow transplants from related graft donors. Unstimulated Tregs (CD4+CD25+CD127-) and CD4+CD25- non-Tregs were sorted from PBMCs. V gene TRBV25-1 combines with J gene TRBJ2-5, with TRBD2 identical over 11 bases. The material was CD4+ T cells from blood (PBMCs), obtained 6 months after the transplant. The TCR comes from a human patient who received a combined kidney and bone marrow transplant. The graft donor may have contributed some T cells. In DNA form, the CDR3 reads TGTGCCAGCAGTGAAGTAGCGGGAGGGCCCAGAGAGACCCAGTACTTC. Protein sequence: CASSEVAGGPRETQYF. The variable domain in full, completed from reference TRBV25-1 and TRBJ2-5, reads EADIYQTPRYLVIGTGKKITLECSQTMGHDKMYWYQQDPGMELHLIHYSYGVNSTEKGDLSSESTVSRIRTEHFPLTLESARPSHTSQYLCASSEVAGGPRETQYFGPGTRLLVL.